A single sample gave rise to the 15 T cell receptor beta chains below, sequenced in a study of blood T cell repertoires in COVID-19. Clones were read by immunoSEQ multiplex PCR, and TCRdb kept only the in-frame ones, dropping some. The sample yields hundreds of thousands of clones, roughly 89% seen once. Sequencing was done on a sample of peripheral blood. These receptors all stem from a woman aged 25-40 years with active or convalescent COVID-19.

V usage is TRBV7-9 and J usage is TRBJ1-2; D not certain. Trimming removed 2 bases from V and 2 bases from J, with 15 bases in between. CDR1 is SEHNR, CDR2 FQNEAQ, per germline (reference sequence). This CDR3 has 16 residues. In DNA, the CDR3 is TGTGCCAGCAGCTTACGCCTGGAGATATCAAACTATGGCTACACCTTC. It encodes CASSLRLEISNYGYTF.

V and J are TRBV29-1 and TRBJ1-3; a weak D match, TRBD1 (5 bases). The germline V gene has CDR1 SQVTM and CDR2 ANQGSEA. Between the trimmed V and J ends, which lost 5 bases and 0 bases, there was a span of 17 bases. This CDR3 is built from 16 residues. In nucleotides, the CDR3 is TGCAGCGTTTCGGACGGACATCCTAGCTCTGGAAACACCATATATTTT. This translates into CSVSDGHPSSGNTIYF.

V is TRBV19 and J is TRBJ1-4, with D unresolved. The germline V gene encodes CDR1 LNHDA and CDR2 SQIVND (reference sequence). Between the trimmed V and J ends, which lost 9 bases and 6 bases, there was a span of 17 bases. This CDR3 spans 14 amino acids. CDR3 region: CASQRGVGDEKLFF. The CDR3 nucleotides are TGTGCCAGCCAACGAGGAGTTGGTGATGAAAAACTGTTTTTT.

The chain recombines TRBV9 with TRBJ2-5; TRBD2 agrees at 7 bases. This CDR3 is 16 amino acids long. The ends lost 4 bases at V and 1 base at J; junction bases unmatched: 10. Germline CDR1 and CDR2: SGDLS and YYNGEE. The CDR3 DNA sequence: TGTGCCAGCAGCCAAAGCGCGTCGGGGGGCCAAGAGACCCAGTACTTC. This translates into CASSQSASGGQETQYF.

In this sample, this clone turned up a few times. The V call is TRBV19, the J call TRBJ1-5; D perhaps matches TRBD1 (5 bases). The V end was cut by 4 bases, the J end by 2 bases, with 15 bases between. The V gene's germline CDR1 is LNHDA and CDR2 SQIVND (reference sequence). The CDR3 runs 16 residues. CDR3 sequence reads: CASSTHGGEGNQPQHF. In DNA, the CDR3 is TGTGCCAGTAGTACTCACGGAGGGGAAGGCAATCAGCCCCAGCATTTT.

The chain recombines TRBV5-1 with TRBJ1-2; TRBD1 agrees at 11 bases. Trimming cost V 2 bases and J 6 bases; bases outside gene matches: 6. The CDR3 sequence is 15 residues long. Germline CDR1 SGHRS, CDR2 YFSETQ. In DNA, the CDR3 is TGCGCCAGCAGCTTTGGGACAGGGGGTGATAATGGCTACACCTTC. Translating it yields CASSFGTGGDNGYTF.

This clone appeared once. V is TRBV3-1 (or the pseudogene TRBV3-2) and J is TRBJ2-1; 8 positions match TRBD2. J lost 4 bases, V lost 3 bases, and 5 bases had no gene match. Germline V gene sequence: CDR1 LGHDT, CDR2 YNNKEL (reference sequence). This CDR3 is 15 amino acids long. Here the CDR3 reads CASSQPGLGYNEQFF. DNA for the CDR3: TGTGCCAGCAGCCAGCCGGGACTAGGATACAATGAGCAGTTCTTC.

The V gene is TRBV6-1, the J gene TRBJ2-5; possible D gene TRBD2, 6 bases. There are 14 residues in the CDR3. Germline V CDR1 and CDR2: MNHNS, SASEGT. V lost 5 bases and J 4 bases, leaving 14 bases between the germline ends. CDR3 protein: CASSFPPAGETQYF. CDR3 in DNA: TGTGCCAGCAGTTTCCCCCCAGCGGGAGAGACCCAGTACTTC.

Notes on this clone: Other DNA sequences in this sample translate to the same CDR3. This chain joins TRBV29-1 and TRBJ2-3; no reliable D call. V was trimmed by 4 bases and J by 6 bases, leaving 5 bases between them. CDR3 length equals 10 residues. The germline gives CDR1 SQVTM, CDR2 ANQGSEA. DNA of the CDR3: TGCAGCGTTGTGTCGGATACGCAGTATTTT. Translating gives CSVVSDTQYF.

The gene calls are TRBV19 and TRBJ1-1; a possible D gene is TRBD1 (5 bases). The length of the CDR3 is 12 residues. Deletions cut 5 bases from V and 3 bases from J, with 7 bases between. The germline CDR1 and CDR2 sequences are LNHDA and SQIVND (reference sequence). The CDR3, as DNA: TGTGCCAGTAGTGGGGCGTACACTGAAGCTTTCTTT. It specifies CASSGAYTEAFF. Looking up the rest from reference TRBV19 and TRBJ1-1 gives the full variable domain: DGGITQSPKYLFRKEGQNVTLSCEQNLNHDAMYWYRQDPGQGLRLIYYSQIVNDFQKGDIAEGYSVSREKKESFPLTVTSAQKNPTAFYLCASSGAYTEAFFGQGTRLTVV.

This clone has only a few counts. The chain recombines TRBV6-5 with TRBJ1-1, with 8 bases that match TRBD1. This CDR3 spans 14 amino acids. Germline loops: CDR1 MNHEY, CDR2 SVGAGI. V lost 6 bases, J lost 4 bases, and 7 bases stayed unmatched. The CDR3 DNA reads TGTGCCAGCAGCAAGACAGGGGAGAGCACTGAAGCTTTCTTT. Translated, it gives CASSKTGESTEAFF.

The chain links TRBV7-9 to TRBJ1-1, with D uncertain. V was shortened by 2 bases and J by 5 bases, with 12 bases between the two germline ends. The CDR3 extends over 14 amino acids. Germline loops: CDR1 SEHNR, CDR2 FQNEAQ (reference sequence). CDR3 sequence (DNA): TGTGCCAGCAGCTTAACAGATTCCGCAACTGAAGCTTTCTTT. Encoded protein: CASSLTDSATEAFF.

The rearrangement uses TRBV11-2 and TRBJ1-2; D is unclear. In germline, CDR1 is SGHAT, CDR2 FQNNGV. The CDR3 consists of 13 residues. V was shortened by 0 bases and J by 3 bases, with 5 bases between the two germline ends. CDR3 loop: CASSLDGYYGYTF. The CDR3 DNA sequence: TGTGCCAGCAGCTTAGACGGTTACTATGGCTACACCTTC.

This clone has just a few counts. Other DNA variants within this sample encode the same CDR3. This sequence joins TRBV5-1 and TRBJ2-7; TRBD2 might be the D (6 bases). The CDR3 is 12 amino acids. CDR1 is SGHRS and CDR2 is YFSETQ in the germline V gene. The V end lost 3 bases, the J end lost 3 bases, and 7 bases lay between the germline ends. The CDR3 DNA reads as TGCGCCAGCAGCTCCGGGGGCTACGAGCAGTACTTC. Amino acid sequence: CASSSGGYEQYF.

To note about this clone: No conserved phenylalanine or tryptophan is present at the end of the CDR3, so a read error is the likely explanation. The limits of the CDR3 on the DNA are not certain, so only TCRdb's listed CDR3 is given. The chain has TRBV2 and TRBJ1-1; whether TRBD1, the table's D call, matches the DNA was not checked. Counting both end residues, the CDR3 totals 13 amino acids. The germline gives CDR1 SNHLY, CDR2 FYNNEI. CDR3 in amino acids: CASRAGTGVRMLI.